This T cell receptor (beta chain) was recorded in a study of shared clonotypes between healthy human individuals. Method: immunoSEQ multiplex PCR; TCRdb's copy keeps in-frame clones and lacks some. Of some 500,000 clones listed, 90% to 96% are singletons. The CDR3 spans 16 residues. The V and J ends lost 1 base and 0 bases respectively, with 10 bases between them. Germline V gene data show CDR1 as SEHNR and CDR2 as FQNEAQ (reference sequence). Broader study findings: Generation of non-shared clonotypes was less probable than generation of clonotypes shared by all four donors.

With respect to this clone: What it recognizes is unknown.

This receptor was taken from a woman aged 25 to 39 in good health. Sequencing was performed on naive CD4+ T cells sorted from blood. Subset noted: CD45RA+ positively selected. The chain carries TRBV7-9 and TRBJ1-5; D is possibly TRBD1 (5 bases). The CDR3 region is CASSLEGTLSNQPQHF. The CDR3 DNA follows: TGTGCCAGCAGCTTAGAGGGGACCCTTAGCAATCAGCCCCAGCATTTT.